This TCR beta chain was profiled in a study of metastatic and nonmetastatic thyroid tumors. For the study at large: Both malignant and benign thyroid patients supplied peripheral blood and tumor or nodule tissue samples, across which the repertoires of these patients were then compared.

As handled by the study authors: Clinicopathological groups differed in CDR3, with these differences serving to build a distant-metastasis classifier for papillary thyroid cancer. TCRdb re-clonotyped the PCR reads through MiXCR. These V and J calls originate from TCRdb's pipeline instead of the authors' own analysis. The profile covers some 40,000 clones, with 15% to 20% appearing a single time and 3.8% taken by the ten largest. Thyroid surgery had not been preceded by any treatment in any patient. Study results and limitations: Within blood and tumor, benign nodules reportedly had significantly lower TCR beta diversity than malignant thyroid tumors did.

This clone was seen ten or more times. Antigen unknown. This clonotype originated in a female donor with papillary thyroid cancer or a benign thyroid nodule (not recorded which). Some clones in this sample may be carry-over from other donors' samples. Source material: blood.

Written as DNA, the CDR3 is TGTGCCAGCAGTTTGACCTCTGAAGCTTTCTTT. Its translation: CASSLTSEAFF. V and J are TRBV28 and TRBJ1-1; unclear D gene. Deletions cut 3 bases from V and 6 bases from J, with 5 bases between. Germline CDR1 MDHEN, CDR2 SYDVKM. This CDR3 comprises 11 residues.